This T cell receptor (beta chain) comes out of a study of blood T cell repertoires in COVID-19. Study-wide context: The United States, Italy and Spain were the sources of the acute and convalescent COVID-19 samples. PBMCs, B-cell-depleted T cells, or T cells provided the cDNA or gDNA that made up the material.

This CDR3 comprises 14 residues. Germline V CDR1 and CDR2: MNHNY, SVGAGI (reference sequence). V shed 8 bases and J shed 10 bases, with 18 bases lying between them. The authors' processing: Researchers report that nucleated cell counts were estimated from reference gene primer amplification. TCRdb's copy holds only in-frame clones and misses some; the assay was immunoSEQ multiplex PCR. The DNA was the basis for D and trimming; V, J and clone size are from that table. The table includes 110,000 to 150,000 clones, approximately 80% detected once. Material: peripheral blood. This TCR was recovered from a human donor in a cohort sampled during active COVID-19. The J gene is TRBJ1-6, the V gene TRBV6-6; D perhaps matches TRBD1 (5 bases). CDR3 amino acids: CASLLTIGGSPLHF. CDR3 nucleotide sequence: TGTGCCAGCCTCCTGACAATCGGGGGGTCACCCCTCCACTTT.